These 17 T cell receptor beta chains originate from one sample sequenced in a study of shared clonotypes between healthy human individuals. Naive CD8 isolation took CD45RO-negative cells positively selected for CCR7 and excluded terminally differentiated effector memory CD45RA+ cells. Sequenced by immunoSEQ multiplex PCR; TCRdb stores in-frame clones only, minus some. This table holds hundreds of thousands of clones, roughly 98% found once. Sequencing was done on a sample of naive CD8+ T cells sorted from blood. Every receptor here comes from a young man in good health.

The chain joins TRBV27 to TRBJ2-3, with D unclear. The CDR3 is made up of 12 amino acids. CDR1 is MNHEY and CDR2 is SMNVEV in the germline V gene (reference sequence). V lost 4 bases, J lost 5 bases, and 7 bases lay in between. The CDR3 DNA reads TGTGCCAGCAGTTCCCAGCAAGATACGCAGTATTTT. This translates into CASSSQQDTQYF.

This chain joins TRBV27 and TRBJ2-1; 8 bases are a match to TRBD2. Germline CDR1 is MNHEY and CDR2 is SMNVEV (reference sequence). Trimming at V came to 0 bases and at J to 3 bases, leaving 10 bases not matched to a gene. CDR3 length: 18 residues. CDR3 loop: CASSLSSRGAGVYNEQFF. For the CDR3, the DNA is TGTGCCAGCAGTTTATCTTCTCGCGGAGCGGGGGTCTACAATGAGCAGTTCTTC.

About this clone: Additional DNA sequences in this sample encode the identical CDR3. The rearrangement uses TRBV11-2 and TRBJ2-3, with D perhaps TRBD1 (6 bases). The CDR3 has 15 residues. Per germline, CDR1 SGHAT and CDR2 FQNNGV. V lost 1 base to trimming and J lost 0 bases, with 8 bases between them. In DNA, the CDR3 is TGTGCCAGCAGCTTAGTTACAGGGAGCACAGATACGCAGTATTTT. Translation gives CASSLVTGSTDTQYF. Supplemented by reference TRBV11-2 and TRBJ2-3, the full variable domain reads EAGVAQSPRYKIIEKRQSVAFWCNPISGHATLYWYQQILGQGPKLLIQFQNNGVVDDSQLPKDRFSAERLKGVDSTLKIQPAKLEDSAVYLCASSLVTGSTDTQYFGPGTRLTVL.

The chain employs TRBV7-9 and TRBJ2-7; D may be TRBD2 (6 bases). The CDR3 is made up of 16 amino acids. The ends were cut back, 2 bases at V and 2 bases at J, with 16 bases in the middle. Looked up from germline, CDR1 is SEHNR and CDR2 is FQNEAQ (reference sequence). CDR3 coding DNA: TGTGCCAGCAGCTTATGGACCAGGGAGGAGACCTACGAGCAGTACTTC. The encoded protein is CASSLWTREETYEQYF.

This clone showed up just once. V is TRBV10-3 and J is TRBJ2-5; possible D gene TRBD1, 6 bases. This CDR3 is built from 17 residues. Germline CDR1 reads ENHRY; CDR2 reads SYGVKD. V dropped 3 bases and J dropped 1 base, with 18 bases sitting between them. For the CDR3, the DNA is TGTGCCATCAGTGATGGGGGCCGGCTGGACCCCCAAGAGACCCAGTACTTC. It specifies CAISDGGRLDPQETQYF.

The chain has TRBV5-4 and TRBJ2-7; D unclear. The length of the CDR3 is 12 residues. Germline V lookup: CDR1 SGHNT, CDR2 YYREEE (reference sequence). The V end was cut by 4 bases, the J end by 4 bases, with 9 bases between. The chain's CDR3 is CASSIGAYEQYF. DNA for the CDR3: TGTGCCAGCAGCATCGGAGCTTACGAGCAGTACTTC.

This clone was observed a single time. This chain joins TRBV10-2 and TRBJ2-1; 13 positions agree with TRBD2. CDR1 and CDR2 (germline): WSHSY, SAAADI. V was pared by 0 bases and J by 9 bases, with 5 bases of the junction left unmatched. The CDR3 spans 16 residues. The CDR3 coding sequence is TGCGCCAGCAGTGAGTCGGGGGGACTAGCGGGGTTTGAGCAGTTCTTC. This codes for CASSESGGLAGFEQFF.

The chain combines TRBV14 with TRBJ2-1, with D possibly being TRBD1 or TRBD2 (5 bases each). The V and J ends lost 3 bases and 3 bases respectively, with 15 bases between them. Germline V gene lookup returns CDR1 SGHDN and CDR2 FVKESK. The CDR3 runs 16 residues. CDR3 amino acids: CASSQDSWDLYNEQFF. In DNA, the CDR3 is TGTGCCAGCAGCCAGGATTCTTGGGACCTCTACAATGAGCAGTTCTTC.

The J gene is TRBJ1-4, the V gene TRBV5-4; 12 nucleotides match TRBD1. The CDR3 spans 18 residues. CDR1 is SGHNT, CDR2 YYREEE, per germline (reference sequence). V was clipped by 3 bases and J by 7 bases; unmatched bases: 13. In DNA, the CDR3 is TGTGCCAGCAGCTCGGTATCCGGGACAGGGGGCGCAGGTGAAAAACTGTTTTTT. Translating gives CASSSVSGTGGAGEKLFF.

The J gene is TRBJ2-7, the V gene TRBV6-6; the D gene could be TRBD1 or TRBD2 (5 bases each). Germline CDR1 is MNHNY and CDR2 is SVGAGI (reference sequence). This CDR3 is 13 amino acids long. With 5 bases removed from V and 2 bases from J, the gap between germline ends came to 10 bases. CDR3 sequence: CASSPGPAYEQYF. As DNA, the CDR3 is TGTGCCAGCAGTCCGGGGCCGGCCTACGAGCAGTACTTC.

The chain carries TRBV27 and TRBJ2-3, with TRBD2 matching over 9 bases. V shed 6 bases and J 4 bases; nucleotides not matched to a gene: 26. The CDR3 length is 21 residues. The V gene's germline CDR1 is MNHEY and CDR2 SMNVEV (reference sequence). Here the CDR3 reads CASSFFWVSATSGVGPDTQYF. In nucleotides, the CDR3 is TGTGCCAGCAGCTTCTTTTGGGTATCGGCGACTAGCGGAGTGGGGCCAGATACGCAGTATTTT.

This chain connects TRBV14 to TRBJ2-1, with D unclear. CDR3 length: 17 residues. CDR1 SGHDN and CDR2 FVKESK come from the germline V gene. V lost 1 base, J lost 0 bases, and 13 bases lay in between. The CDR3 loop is CASSQVFDGSSYNEQFF. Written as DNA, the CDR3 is TGTGCCAGCAGCCAAGTATTCGACGGCAGCTCCTACAATGAGCAGTTCTTC.

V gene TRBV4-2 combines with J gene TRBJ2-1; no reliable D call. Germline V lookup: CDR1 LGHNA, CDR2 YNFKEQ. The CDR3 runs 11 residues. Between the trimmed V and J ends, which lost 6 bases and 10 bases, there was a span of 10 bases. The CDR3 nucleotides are TGTGCCAGCAGGTCTTTGCGGGAGCAGTTCTTC. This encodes CASRSLREQFF.

CDR3 sequence (DNA): TGTGCCAGCAGTTTGACTAGGTGGGCAGAGACCCAGTACTTC. Translation gives CASSLTRWAETQYF. The J gene is TRBJ2-5, the V gene TRBV27; TRBD2 might be the D (6 bases). Per germline, CDR1 MNHEY and CDR2 SMNVEV (reference sequence). The CDR3 is 14 residues long. V was clipped by 3 bases and J by 4 bases, with 12 bases between them.

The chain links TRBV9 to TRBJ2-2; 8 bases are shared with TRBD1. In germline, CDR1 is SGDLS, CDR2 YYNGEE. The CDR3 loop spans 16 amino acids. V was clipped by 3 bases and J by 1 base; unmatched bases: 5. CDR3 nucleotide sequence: TGTGCCAGCAGCGCCCCCGGACAGGGGAACACCGGGGAGCTGTTTTTT. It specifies CASSAPGQGNTGELFF.

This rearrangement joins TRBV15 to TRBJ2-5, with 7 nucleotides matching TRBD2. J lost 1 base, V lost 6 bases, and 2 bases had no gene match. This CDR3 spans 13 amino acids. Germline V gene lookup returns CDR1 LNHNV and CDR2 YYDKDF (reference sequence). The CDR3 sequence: CATRASGQETQYF. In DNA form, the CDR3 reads TGTGCCACCAGGGCTAGCGGCCAAGAGACCCAGTACTTC.

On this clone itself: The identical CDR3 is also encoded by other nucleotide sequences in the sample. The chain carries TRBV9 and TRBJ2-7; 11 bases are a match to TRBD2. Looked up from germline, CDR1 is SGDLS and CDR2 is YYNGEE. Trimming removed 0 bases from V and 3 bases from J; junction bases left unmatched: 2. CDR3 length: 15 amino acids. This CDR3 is CASSVGTSGSYEQYF. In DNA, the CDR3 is TGTGCCAGCAGCGTAGGTACTAGCGGGAGCTACGAGCAGTACTTC.